Sequencing of this T cell receptor (beta chain) was carried out in a study of control samples from healthy donors and cancer patients. The V gene's germline CDR1 is KGHSH and CDR2 LQKENI. V shed 2 bases, J shed 7 bases, and the junction held 4 bases outside the gene matches. This CDR3 spans 13 amino acids. Libraries were prepared by immunoSEQ multiplex PCR; TCRdb keeps only in-frame clonotypes and omits some of them. This sample carries roughly 120,000 clones, approximately 90% of them seen once, and the ten largest clones take 2.3%. The genes are TRBV18 and TRBJ1-1, with 7 bases that match TRBD1. The sample taken for sequencing was blood. This receptor was obtained from a woman in her sixties or seventies in good health. This CDR3 reads CASSPARDSEAFF. The CDR3 coding sequence is TGTGCCAGCTCACCAGCCCGGGACAGTGAAGCTTTCTTT.